The T cell receptor (beta chain) under discussion was sequenced for a study of CD8+ T cells in alopecia areata. Regarding the study as a whole: TCRs were shared less clearly across patients than in mice, possibly for HLA-related reasons.

In each case, RNA was isolated and then reverse transcribed into cDNA as the sequencing template. Generated by immunoSEQ multiplex PCR, the TCRdb table keeps only in-frame clones and is missing some. The sample comprises 180,000 or so clones, roughly 70% of which are singletons, and approximately 10% rests with the top ten. Comment on this clone: Its antigen is unidentified.

The CDR3 sequence is 12 residues long. In germline, CDR1 is SGDLS, CDR2 YYNGEE. Trimming shortened V by 6 bases and J by 4 bases, and 10 bases separated the two germline ends. From alopecia areata patients, lesional scalp punch biopsies and peripheral blood were collected. The V and J genes are TRBV9 and TRBJ1-1; possible D gene TRBD1, 5 bases. This TCR derives from a human donor with alopecia areata. The material was CD8+ T cells sorted from blood, obtained at week 0. The CDR3 DNA sequence: TGTGCCAGCACGTCGGGGACCACTGAAGCTTTCTTT. This encodes CASTSGTTEAFF.